These 2 T cell receptor beta chains were all obtained from the same sample, sequenced in a study of early T cells in non-severe SARS-CoV-2 infection. Each CDR3 protein is one row after TCRdb ran MiXCR on the 5' RACE reads. The profile covers approximately 73,000 distinct CDR3 sequences, with around 13% appearing a single time and around 1.1% taken by the ten largest. Sequencing was carried out using whole blood. All receptors come from an adult who was a healthcare worker with PCR-confirmed SARS-CoV-2 infection or an uninfected control (not recorded which).

This chain links TRBV18 with TRBJ2-1; D unresolved. V was cut by 2 bases and J by 6 bases, with 5 bases left in between. The CDR3 is 12 amino acids. CDR1 and CDR2 (germline): KGHSH, LQKENI. CDR3 sequence: CASSPSLNEQFF. CDR3 coding DNA: TGTGCCAGCTCACCAAGTCTCAATGAGCAGTTCTTC.

This clonotype was counted a few times. The chain joins TRBV5-8 to TRBJ2-3; D unresolved. The V end lost 2 bases, the J end lost 5 bases, and 3 bases lay between the germline ends. The CDR3 covers 11 residues. In germline, CDR1 is SGHTS, CDR2 YDEGEE. The CDR3 region has the DNA TGTGCCAGCAGCTTCGAAGATACGCAGTATTTT. This codes for CASSFEDTQYF.